One sample yielded the 8 T cell receptor beta chains listed below, sequenced in a study of human T cells and chemical hapten exposure. Stated time point: patch test 1, 2 weeks after DPC sensitization. Sample treatment: therapeutic diphenylcyclopropenone sensitization with weekly scalp DPC. MiXCR, applied by TCRdb to the RACE reads, yields one record per CDR3 protein. In the table there are tens of thousands of distinct CDR3 sequences, roughly a tenth of which are singletons. Specimen: whole blood, collected in connection with sensitization to the hapten diphenylcyclopropenone (DPC). The receptors were sampled from a man in his forties with alopecia areata. Some clones in this sample may be carry-over from other donors' samples.

The J gene is TRBJ2-7, the V gene TRBV6-1; D could derive from TRBD1 or TRBD2 (5 bases each). The CDR3 spans 13 residues. In germline, CDR1 is MNHNS, CDR2 SASEGT. V shed 7 bases and J shed 3 bases, with 13 bases lying between them. CDR3 sequence (DNA): TGTGCCAGCATTGGGACGGAAGACTACGAGCAGTACGTC. Its protein product is CASIGTEDYEQYV.

This clonotype showed up just a few times. This sequence joins TRBV27 and TRBJ2-6, with a possible D match to TRBD1 (6 bases). The CDR3 is 15 amino acids. V lost 5 bases and J lost 2, with 10 bases in between. Germline values: CDR1 MNHEY, CDR2 SMNVEV (reference sequence). Here the CDR3 DNA reads TGTGCCAGCAGTAAACAGGGAACTGGGGCCAACGTCCTGACTTTC. This translates into CASSKQGTGANVLTF.

This clonotype has more than one count but fewer than ten. V gene TRBV7-8 combines with J gene TRBJ2-5; no definite D call. V gave up 3 bases and J gave up 5 bases, with 10 bases separating them. The CDR3 length is 13 residues. The germline CDR1 and CDR2 sequences are SGHVS and FQNEAQ. The CDR3 loop is CASSFWSLETQYF. CDR3 sequence (DNA): TGTGCCAGCAGCTTTTGGAGTCTGGAGACCCAGTACTTC.

The rearrangement joins TRBV20-1 to TRBJ1-1, with D possibly being TRBD1 (5 bases). CDR3 length: 15 amino acids. V was cut by 3 bases and J by 1 base, with 15 bases left in between. Germline V gene lookup returns CDR1 DFQATT and CDR2 SNEGSKA (reference sequence). CDR3 residues: CSASQPGTPNTEAFF. Written as DNA, the CDR3 is TGCAGTGCTAGCCAACCCGGGACCCCGAACACTGAAGCTTTCTTT.

V and J are TRBV30 and TRBJ2-1; 7 bases map to TRBD2. V trimming: 2 bases; J trimming: 6 bases; junction bases outside the gene matches: 10. Germline CDR1 is GTSNPN and CDR2 is SVGIG (reference sequence). The CDR3 has 15 amino acids. CDR3 DNA sequence: TGTGCCTGGAGTCTAAGGACTAGTAAGCGCAATGAGCAGTTCTTC. It translates to CAWSLRTSKRNEQFF.

This clonotype has a handful of counts. The J gene is TRBJ2-1, the V gene TRBV4-1, with D hard to call. The CDR3 contains 14 residues. The ends were cut back, 2 bases at V and 7 bases at J, with 12 bases in the middle. Germline CDR1 is MGHRA and CDR2 is YSYEKL. Here the CDR3 reads CASSQLLVRNEQFF. CDR3 in DNA: TGCGCCAGCAGCCAACTATTGGTCCGAAATGAGCAGTTCTTC.

The table lists this clonotype with a few counts. CDR3 nucleotides: TGTGCCAGCAGATTGGGGACCCCGCGCAATGGCTACACCTTC. Its translation is CASRLGTPRNGYTF. This rearrangement joins TRBV12-3 or TRBV12-4 to TRBJ1-2; possible D gene TRBD1, 5 bases. Trimming removed 6 bases at V and 6 bases at J, with 17 bases between. The CDR3 is 14 amino acids.

This clonotype was seen more than once but under ten times. The chain couples TRBV4-3 to TRBJ2-5; 8 bases agree with TRBD2. V was pared by 0 bases and J by 2 bases, with 2 bases of the junction left unmatched. Germline assignment: CDR1 LGHNA and CDR2 YSLEER. CDR3 length: 15 residues. CDR3 protein: CASSQEPSGQETQYF. Here the CDR3 DNA reads TGCGCCAGCAGCCAAGAGCCTAGCGGGCAAGAGACCCAGTACTTC.